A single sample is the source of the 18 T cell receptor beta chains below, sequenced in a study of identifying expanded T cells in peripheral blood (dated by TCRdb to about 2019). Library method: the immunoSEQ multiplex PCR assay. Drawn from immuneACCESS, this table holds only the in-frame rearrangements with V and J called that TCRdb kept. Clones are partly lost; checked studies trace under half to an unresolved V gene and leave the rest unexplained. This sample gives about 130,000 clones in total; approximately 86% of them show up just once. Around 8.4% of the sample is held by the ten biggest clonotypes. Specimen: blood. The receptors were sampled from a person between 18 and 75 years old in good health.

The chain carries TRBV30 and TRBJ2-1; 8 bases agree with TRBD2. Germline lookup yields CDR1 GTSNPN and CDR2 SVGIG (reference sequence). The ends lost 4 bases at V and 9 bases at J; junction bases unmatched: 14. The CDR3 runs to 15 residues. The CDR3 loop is CAWNSGLGTSGEQFF. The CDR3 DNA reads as TGTGCCTGGAACTCGGGACTAGGGACCTCCGGTGAGCAGTTCTTC. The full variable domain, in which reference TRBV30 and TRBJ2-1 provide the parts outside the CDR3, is SQTIHQWPATLVQPVGSPLSLECTVEGTSNPNLYWYRQAAGRGLQLLFYSVGIGQISSEVPQNLSASRPQDRQFILSSKKLLLSDSGFYLCAWNSGLGTSGEQFFGPGTRLTVL.

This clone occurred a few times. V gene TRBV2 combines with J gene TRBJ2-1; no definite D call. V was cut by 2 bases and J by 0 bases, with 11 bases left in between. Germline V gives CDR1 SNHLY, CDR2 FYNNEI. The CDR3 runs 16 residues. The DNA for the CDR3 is TGTGCCAGCAGTGAATCCGCAGTGGGCTCCTACAATGAGCAGTTCTTC. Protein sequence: CASSESAVGSYNEQFF.

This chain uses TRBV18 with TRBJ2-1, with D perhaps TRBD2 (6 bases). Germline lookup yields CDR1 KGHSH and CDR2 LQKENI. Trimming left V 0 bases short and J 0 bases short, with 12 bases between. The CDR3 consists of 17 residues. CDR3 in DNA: TGTGCCAGCTCACCACCTTTAGCGGTTGACTCCTACAATGAGCAGTTCTTC. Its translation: CASSPPLAVDSYNEQFF.

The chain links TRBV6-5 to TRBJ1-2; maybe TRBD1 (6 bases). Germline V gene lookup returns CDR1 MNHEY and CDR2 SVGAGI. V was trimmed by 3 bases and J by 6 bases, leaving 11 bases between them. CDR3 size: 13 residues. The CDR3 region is CASSYGGPDGYTF. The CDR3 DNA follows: TGTGCCAGCAGTTATGGGGGCCCGGATGGCTACACCTTC.

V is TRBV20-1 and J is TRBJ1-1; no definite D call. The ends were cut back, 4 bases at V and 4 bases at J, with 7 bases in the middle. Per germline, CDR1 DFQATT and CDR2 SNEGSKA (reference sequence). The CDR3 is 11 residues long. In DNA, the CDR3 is TGCAGTGCTACTGAGCGCACTGAAGCTTTCTTT. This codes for CSATERTEAFF.

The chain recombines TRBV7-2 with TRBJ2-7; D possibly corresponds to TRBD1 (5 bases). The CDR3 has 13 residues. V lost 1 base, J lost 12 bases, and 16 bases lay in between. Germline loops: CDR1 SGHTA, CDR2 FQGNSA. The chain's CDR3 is CASSLDVSGRMYF. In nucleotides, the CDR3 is TGTGCCAGCAGCTTAGACGTTTCAGGGCGGATGTACTTC.

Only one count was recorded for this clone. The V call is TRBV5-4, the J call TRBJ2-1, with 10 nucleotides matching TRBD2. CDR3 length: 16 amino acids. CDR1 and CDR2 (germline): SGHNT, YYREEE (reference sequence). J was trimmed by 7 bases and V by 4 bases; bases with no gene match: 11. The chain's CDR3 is CASSAILTSGSNEQFF. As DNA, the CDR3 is TGTGCCAGCAGCGCCATACTGACTAGCGGGTCTAATGAGCAGTTCTTC.

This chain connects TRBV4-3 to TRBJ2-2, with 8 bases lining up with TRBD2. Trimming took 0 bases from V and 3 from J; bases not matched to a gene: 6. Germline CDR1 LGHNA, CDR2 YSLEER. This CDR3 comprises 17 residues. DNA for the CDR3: TGCGCCAGCAGCCAAGATCTGGCTAGCGGGCACACCGGGGAGCTGTTTTTT. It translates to CASSQDLASGHTGELFF.

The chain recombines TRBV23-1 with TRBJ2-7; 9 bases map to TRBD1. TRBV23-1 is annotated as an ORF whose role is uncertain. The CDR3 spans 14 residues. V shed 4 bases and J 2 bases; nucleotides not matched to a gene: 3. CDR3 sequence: CASSLGQGPYEQYF. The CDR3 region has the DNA TGCGCCAGCAGTCTCGGACAGGGGCCCTACGAGCAGTACTTC.

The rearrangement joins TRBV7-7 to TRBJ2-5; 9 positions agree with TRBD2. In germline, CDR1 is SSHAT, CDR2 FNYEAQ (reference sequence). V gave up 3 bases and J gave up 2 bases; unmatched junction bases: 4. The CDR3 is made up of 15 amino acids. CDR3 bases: TGTGCCAGCAGCTTGGCTAGCGGGACGCAAGAGACCCAGTACTTC. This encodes CASSLASGTQETQYF.

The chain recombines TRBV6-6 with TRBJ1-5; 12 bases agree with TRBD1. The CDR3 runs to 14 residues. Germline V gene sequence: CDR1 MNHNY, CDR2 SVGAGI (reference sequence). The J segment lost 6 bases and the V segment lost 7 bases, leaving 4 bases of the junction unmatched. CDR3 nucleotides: TGTGCCAGCACCGGGACAGGGGGCGGTCAGCCCCAGCATTTT. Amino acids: CASTGTGGGQPQHF.

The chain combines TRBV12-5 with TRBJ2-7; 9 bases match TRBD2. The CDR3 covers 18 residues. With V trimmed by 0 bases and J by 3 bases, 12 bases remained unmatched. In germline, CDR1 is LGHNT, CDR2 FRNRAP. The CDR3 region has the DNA TGTGCTAGTGGTTTGGTACTTGGGCGGGAGGGCCCTGGCTACGAGCAGTACTTC. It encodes CASGLVLGREGPGYEQYF.

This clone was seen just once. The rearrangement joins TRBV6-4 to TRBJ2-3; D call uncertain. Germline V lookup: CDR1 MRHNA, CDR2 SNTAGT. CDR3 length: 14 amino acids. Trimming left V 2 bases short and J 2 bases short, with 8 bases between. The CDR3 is CASSDEVFTDTQYF. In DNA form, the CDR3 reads TGTGCCAGCAGTGACGAGGTCTTCACAGATACGCAGTATTTT.

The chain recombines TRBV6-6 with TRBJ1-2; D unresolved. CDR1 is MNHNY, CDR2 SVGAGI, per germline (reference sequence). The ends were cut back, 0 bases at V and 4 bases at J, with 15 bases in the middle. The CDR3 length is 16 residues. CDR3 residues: CASSYSGRGPGYGYTF. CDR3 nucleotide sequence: TGTGCCAGCAGTTACTCTGGGAGAGGGCCCGGCTATGGCTACACCTTC.

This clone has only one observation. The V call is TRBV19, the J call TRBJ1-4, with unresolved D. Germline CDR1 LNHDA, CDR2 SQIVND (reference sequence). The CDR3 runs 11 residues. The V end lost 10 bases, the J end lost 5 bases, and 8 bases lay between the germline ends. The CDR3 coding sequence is TGTGCCACTGAGAGAAATGAAAAACTGTTTTTT. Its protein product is CATERNEKLFF. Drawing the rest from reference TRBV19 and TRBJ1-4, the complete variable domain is DGGITQSPKYLFRKEGQNVTLSCEQNLNHDAMYWYRQDPGQGLRLIYYSQIVNDFQKGDIAEGYSVSREKKESFPLTVTSAQKNPTAFYLCATERNEKLFFGSGTQLSVL.

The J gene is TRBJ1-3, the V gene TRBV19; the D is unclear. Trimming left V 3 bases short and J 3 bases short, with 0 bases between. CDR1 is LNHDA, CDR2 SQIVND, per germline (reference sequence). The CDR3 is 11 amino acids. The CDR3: CASSIGNTIYF. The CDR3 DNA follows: TGTGCCAGTAGTATTGGAAACACCATATATTTT. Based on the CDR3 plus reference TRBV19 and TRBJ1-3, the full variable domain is DGGITQSPKYLFRKEGQNVTLSCEQNLNHDAMYWYRQDPGQGLRLIYYSQIVNDFQKGDIAEGYSVSREKKESFPLTVTSAQKNPTAFYLCASSIGNTIYFGEGSWLTVV.

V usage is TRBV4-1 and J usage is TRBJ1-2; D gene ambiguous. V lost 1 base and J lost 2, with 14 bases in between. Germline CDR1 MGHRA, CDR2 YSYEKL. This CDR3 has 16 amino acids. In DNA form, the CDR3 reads TGCGCCAGCAGCCAAGGACACTCTAACGTAAACTATGGCTACACCTTC. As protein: CASSQGHSNVNYGYTF.

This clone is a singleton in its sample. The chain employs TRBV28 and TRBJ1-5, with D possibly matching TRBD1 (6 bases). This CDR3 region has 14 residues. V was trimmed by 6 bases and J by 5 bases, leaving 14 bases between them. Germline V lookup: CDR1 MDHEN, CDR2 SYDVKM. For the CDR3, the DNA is TGTGCCAGCAGCCGAGGGGGATCTCATCAGCCCCAGCATTTT. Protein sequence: CASSRGGSHQPQHF.